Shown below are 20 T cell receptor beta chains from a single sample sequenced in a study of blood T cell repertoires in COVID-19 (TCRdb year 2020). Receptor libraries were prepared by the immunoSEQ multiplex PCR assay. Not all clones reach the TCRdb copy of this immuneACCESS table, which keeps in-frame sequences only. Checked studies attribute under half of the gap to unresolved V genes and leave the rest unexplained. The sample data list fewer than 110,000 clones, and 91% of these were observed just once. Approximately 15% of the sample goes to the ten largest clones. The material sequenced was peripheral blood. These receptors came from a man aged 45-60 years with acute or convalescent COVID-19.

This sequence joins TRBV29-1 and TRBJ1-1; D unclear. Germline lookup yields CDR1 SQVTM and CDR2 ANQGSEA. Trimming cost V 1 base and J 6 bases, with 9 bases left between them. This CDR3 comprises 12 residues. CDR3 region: CSVEGTDPEAFF. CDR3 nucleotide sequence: TGCAGCGTTGAAGGGACTGACCCTGAAGCTTTCTTT.

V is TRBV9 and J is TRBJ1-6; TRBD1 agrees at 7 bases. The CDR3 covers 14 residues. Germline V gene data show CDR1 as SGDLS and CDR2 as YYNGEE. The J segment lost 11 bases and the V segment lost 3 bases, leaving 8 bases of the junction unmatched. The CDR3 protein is CASSDRDSSTPLHF. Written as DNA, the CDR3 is TGTGCCAGCAGCGACCGGGACAGCTCTACACCCCTCCACTTT.

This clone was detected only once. CDR3 DNA sequence: TGTGCCAGCAGCCAAGAGAGGCAGGGGGCGTGGGAAAAACTGTTTTTT. It yields the protein CASSQERQGAWEKLFF. The chain joins TRBV4-2 to TRBJ1-4; 8 bases agree with TRBD1. Trimming at V came to 0 bases and at J to 8 bases, leaving 8 bases not matched to a gene. CDR3 length: 16 amino acids. The germline V gene encodes CDR1 LGHNA and CDR2 YNFKEQ.

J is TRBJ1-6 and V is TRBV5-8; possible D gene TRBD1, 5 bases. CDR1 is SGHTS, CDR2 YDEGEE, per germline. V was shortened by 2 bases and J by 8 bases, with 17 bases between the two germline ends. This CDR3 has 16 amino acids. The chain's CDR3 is CASSFDRGIPYSPLHF. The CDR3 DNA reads TGTGCCAGCAGCTTTGACCGGGGGATTCCGTATTCACCCCTCCACTTT. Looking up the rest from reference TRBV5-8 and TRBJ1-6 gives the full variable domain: EAGVTQSPTHLIKTRGQQATLRCSPISGHTSVYWYQQALGLGLQFLLWYDEGEERNRGNFPPRFSGRQFPNYSSELNVNALELEDSALYLCASSFDRGIPYSPLHFGNGTRLTVT.

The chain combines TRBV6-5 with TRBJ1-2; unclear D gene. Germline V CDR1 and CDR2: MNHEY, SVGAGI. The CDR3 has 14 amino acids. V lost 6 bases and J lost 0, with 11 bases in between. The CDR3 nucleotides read TGTGCCAGCAGGGGAGTAAACTCTAACTATGGCTACACCTTC. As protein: CASRGVNSNYGYTF.

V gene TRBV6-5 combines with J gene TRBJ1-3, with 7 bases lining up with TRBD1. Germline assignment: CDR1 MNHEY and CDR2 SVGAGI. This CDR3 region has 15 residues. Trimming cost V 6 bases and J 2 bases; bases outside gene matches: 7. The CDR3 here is CASSSPGTAGNTIYF. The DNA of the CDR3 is TGTGCCAGCAGCAGCCCCGGGACAGCTGGAAACACCATATATTTT.

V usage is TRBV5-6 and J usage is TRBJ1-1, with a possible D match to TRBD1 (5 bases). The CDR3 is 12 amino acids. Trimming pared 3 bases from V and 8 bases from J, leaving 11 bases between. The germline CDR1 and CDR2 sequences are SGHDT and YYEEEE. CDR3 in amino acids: CASSSIRQEAFF. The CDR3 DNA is TGTGCCAGCAGCTCGATTCGACAGGAAGCTTTCTTT.

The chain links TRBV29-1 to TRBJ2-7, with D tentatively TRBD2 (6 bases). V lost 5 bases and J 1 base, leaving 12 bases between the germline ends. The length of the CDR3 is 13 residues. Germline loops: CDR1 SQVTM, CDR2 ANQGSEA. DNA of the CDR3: TGCAGCGTTTGTGGGGGGAATTCCTACGAGCAGTACTTC. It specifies CSVCGGNSYEQYF.

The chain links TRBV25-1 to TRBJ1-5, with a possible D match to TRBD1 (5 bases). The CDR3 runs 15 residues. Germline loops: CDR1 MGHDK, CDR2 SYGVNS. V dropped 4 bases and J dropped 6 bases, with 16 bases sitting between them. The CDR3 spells CASSAQGREGQPQHF. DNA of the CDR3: TGTGCCAGCAGTGCGCAGGGAAGGGAAGGTCAGCCCCAGCATTTT. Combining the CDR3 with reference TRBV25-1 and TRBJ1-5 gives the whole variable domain EADIYQTPRYLVIGTGKKITLECSQTMGHDKMYWYQQDPGMELHLIHYSYGVNSTEKGDLSSESTVSRIRTEHFPLTLESARPSHTSQYLCASSAQGREGQPQHFGDGTRLSIL.

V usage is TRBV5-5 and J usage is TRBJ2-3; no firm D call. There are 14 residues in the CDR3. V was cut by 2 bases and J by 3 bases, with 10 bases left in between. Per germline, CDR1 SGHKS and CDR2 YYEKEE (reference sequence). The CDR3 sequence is CASSLGSSTDTQYF. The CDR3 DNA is TGTGCCAGCAGCTTAGGATCTAGTACAGATACGCAGTATTTT.

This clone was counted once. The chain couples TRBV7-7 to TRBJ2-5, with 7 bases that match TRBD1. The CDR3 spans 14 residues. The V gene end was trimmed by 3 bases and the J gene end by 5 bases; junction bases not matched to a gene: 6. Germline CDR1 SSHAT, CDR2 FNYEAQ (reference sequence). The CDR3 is CASSLTGSGETQYF. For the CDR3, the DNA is TGTGCCAGCAGCTTGACAGGGTCGGGGGAGACCCAGTACTTC. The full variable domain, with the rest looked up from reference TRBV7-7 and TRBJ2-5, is GAGVSQSPRYKVTKRGQDVTLRCDPISSHATLYWYQQALGQGPEFLTYFNYEAQPDKSGLPSDRFSAERPEGSISTLTIQRTEQRDSAMYRCASSLTGSGETQYFGPGTRLLVL.

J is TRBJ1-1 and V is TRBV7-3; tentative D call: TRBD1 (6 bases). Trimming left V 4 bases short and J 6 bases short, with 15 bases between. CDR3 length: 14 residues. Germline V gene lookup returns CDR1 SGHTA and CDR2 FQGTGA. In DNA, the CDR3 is TGTGCCAGCAGCTCCAGGGGCTTGCTCGCTGAAGCTTTCTTT. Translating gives CASSSRGLLAEAFF.

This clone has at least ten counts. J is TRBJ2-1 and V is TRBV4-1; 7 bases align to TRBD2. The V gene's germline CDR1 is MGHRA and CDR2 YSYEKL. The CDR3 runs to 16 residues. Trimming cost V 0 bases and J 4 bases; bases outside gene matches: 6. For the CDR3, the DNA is TGCGCCAGCAGCCAAGAATCCAGCGGGGTTTACAATGAGCAGTTCTTC. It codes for CASSQESSGVYNEQFF.

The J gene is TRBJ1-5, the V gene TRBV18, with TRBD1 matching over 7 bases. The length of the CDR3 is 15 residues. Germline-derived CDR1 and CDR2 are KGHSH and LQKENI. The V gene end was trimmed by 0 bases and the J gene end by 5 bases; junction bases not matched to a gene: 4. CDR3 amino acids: CASSPPSGQHQPQHF. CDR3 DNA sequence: TGTGCCAGCTCACCACCATCGGGACAGCATCAGCCCCAGCATTTT. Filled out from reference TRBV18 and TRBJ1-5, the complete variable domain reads NAGVMQNPRHLVRRRGQEARLRCSPMKGHSHVYWYRQLPEEGLKFMVYLQKENIIDESGMPKERFSAEFPKEGPSILRIQQVVRGDSAAYFCASSPPSGQHQPQHFGDGTRLSIL.

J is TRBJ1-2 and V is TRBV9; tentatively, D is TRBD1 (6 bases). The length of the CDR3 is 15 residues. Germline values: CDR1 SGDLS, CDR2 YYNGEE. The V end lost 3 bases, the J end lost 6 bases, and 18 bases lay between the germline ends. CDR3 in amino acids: CASSAVGWGQDGYTF. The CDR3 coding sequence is TGTGCCAGCAGCGCCGTAGGGTGGGGGCAAGATGGCTACACCTTC.

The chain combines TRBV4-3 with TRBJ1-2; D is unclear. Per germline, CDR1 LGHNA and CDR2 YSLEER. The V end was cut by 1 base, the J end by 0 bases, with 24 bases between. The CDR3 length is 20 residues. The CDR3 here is CASSQGSGRGGRPTNYGYTF. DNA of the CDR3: TGCGCCAGCAGCCAAGGCTCGGGCCGGGGTGGGAGACCGACTAACTATGGCTACACCTTC.

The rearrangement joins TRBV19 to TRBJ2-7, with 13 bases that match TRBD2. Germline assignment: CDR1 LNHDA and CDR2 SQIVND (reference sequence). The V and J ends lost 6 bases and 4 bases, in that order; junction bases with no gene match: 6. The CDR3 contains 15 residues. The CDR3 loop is CASRATSGGAYEQYF. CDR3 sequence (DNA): TGTGCCAGTAGAGCTACTAGCGGGGGGGCGTACGAGCAGTACTTC.

CDR3 sequence (DNA): TGCGCCAGCAGGCCCAGTACAGCCCTCAACACTGAAGCTTTCTTT. Amino acid sequence: CASRPSTALNTEAFF. The chain carries TRBV4-1 and TRBJ1-1; unclear D gene. The CDR3 runs 15 residues. Germline V lookup: CDR1 MGHRA, CDR2 YSYEKL. V was shortened by 6 bases and J by 2 bases, with 16 bases between the two germline ends.

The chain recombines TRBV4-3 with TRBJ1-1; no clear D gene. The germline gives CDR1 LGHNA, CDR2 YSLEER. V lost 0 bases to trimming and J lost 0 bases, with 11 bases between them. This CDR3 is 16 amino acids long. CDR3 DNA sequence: TGCGCCAGCAGCCAAGATTGGCGGAACATGAACACTGAAGCTTTCTTT. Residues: CASSQDWRNMNTEAFF.

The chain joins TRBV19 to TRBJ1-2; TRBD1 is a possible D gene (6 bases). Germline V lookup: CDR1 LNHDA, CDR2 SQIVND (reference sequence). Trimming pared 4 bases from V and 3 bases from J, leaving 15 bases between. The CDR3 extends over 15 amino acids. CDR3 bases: TGTGCCAGTAGTACCCCAGGGGTGTGGGACTATGGCTACACCTTC. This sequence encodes CASSTPGVWDYGYTF. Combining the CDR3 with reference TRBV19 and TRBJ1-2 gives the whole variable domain DGGITQSPKYLFRKEGQNVTLSCEQNLNHDAMYWYRQDPGQGLRLIYYSQIVNDFQKGDIAEGYSVSREKKESFPLTVTSAQKNPTAFYLCASSTPGVWDYGYTFGSGTRLTVV.